This T cell receptor (beta chain) emerged from a study of blood T cells in healthy people across ages. Study summary: Roughly one uniquely barcoded beta molecule per two T cells was captured. Study-wide results and limits: Estimated diversity that came from one million T cells was considered an underestimate.

With respect to this clonotype: Its antigen is undetermined.

With a J-beta primer mix and a sample-barcoded 5' primer, a second PCR ran about 6 to 11 cycles. TCRdb redid the calling of the 5' RACE reads with MiXCR, one entry per CDR3 protein. The sample has around 790,000 distinct CDR3 sequences; approximately 44% are singletons. The specimen sequenced was blood. The sequence was collected from a man aged 55-75 years in good health.

The CDR3 nucleotides read TGTGCCAGCACAACGCTTGTGGCGACAGGGAGCTCCTACAATGAGCAGTTCTTC. It translates to CASTTLVATGSSYNEQFF. V is TRBV6-2 or TRBV6-3 and J is TRBJ2-1; TRBD1 matches at 7 bases. Looked up from germline, CDR1 is MNHEY and CDR2 is SVGEGT. Trimming removed 7 bases from V and 0 bases from J; junction bases left unmatched: 15. The CDR3 is made up of 18 amino acids.